The 7 T cell receptor beta chains reported below all come from one sample, sequenced in a study of blood T cells in healthy people across ages. Through a sample-barcoded 5' primer and a J-beta primer mix, a second PCR was run for 7 to 11 cycles. TCRdb re-called the 5' RACE reads with MiXCR, one entry per CDR3 protein. The sample consists of more than 1.4 million distinct CDR3 sequences, 42% of them appearing once. The sample taken for sequencing was blood. The receptors were gathered from a woman aged 18 to 35 in good health.

V is TRBV29-1 and J is TRBJ1-4; D not resolved. Trimming took 4 bases from V and 8 from J, leaving 23 bases between them. The CDR3 has 16 amino acids. The germline gives CDR1 SQVTM, CDR2 ANQGSEA. CDR3 amino acids: CSVVVPGFGVGEKLFF. The DNA for the CDR3 is TGCAGCGTTGTCGTTCCCGGGTTTGGGGTCGGCGAAAAACTGTTTTTT.

In this sample, this clonotype turned up once. The genes are TRBV6-4 and TRBJ2-6; tentative D call: TRBD2 (6 bases). Trimming cost V 6 bases and J 3 bases, with 12 bases left between them. This CDR3 comprises 15 residues. Germline CDR1 is MRHNA and CDR2 is SNTAGT. The CDR3 sequence is CASSTEGYGANVLTF. The CDR3 DNA sequence: TGTGCCAGCAGCACGGAGGGGTATGGGGCCAACGTCCTGACTTTC.

The J gene is TRBJ2-1, the V gene TRBV4-1, with a possible D match to TRBD2 (6 bases). The CDR3 totals 13 residues. The V end lost 2 bases, the J end lost 15 bases, and 17 bases lay between the germline ends. Per the germline V gene, CDR1 is MGHRA and CDR2 is YSYEKL. CDR3 sequence: CASSQPRGGAWFF. In DNA, the CDR3 is TGCGCCAGCAGCCAACCGCGGGGCGGGGCCTGGTTCTTC.

This clonotype was observed at least ten times. The V and J genes are TRBV7-7 and TRBJ2-1, with 10 positions matching TRBD2. Losses at the gene ends were 5 bases for V and 6 bases for J; bases not matched to a gene: 7. The CDR3 has 15 amino acids. Looked up from germline, CDR1 is SSHAT and CDR2 is FNYEAQ (reference sequence). CDR3 nucleotides: TGTGCCAGCAGCCTCCTAGCGGGAGATTTCAATGAGCAGTTCTTC. It translates to CASSLLAGDFNEQFF.

This clonotype was counted between two and nine times. The chain links TRBV27 to TRBJ1-1; 8 bases match TRBD1. The J segment lost 5 bases and the V segment lost 4 bases, leaving 9 bases of the junction unmatched. In germline, CDR1 is MNHEY, CDR2 SMNVEV (reference sequence). This CDR3 spans 15 amino acids. CDR3 coding DNA: TGTGCCAGCAGTTGGGCAGGGGGCGCTGGGACTGAAGCTTTCTTT. Translating it yields CASSWAGGAGTEAFF.

The chain has TRBV20-1 and TRBJ2-5; 9 positions agree with TRBD1. The better agreement between TRBJ2-7 and the DNA end casts doubt on the J call. In germline, CDR1 is DFQATT, CDR2 SNEGSKA (reference sequence). This CDR3 has 15 residues. CDR3 bases: TGCAGTGCTCACCCACAGGACAGGGGTTTTAACGAGCAGTACTTC. Protein sequence: CSAHPQDRGFNEQYF.

V usage is TRBV6-2 or TRBV6-3 and J usage is TRBJ2-7, with 7 bases that match TRBD1. The CDR3 length is 11 residues. The junction had 7 bases not matched to a gene; V was cut back by 5 bases and J by 12 bases. In germline, CDR1 is MNHEY, CDR2 SVGEGT. The CDR3 loop reads CASSTGTELYF. CDR3 bases: TGTGCCAGCAGTACCGGGACAGAGTTGTACTTC.